These T cell receptor beta chains were read from a single sample in a study of CD8+CD57+ T cells in acquired aplastic anemia. TCRdb redid the calling of the reads with MiXCR, one entry per CDR3 protein. The sample has around 230,000 distinct CDR3 sequences, about 59% seen once. Sequenced input: sorted CD4+, CD8+, or CD8+CD57+ T cells (not recorded which) from PBMCs. The receptors were gathered from a human donor in good health. CDR3s include the opening cysteine and the closing phenylalanine or tryptophan. D genes are given only for firm matches. Size is omitted from some rows. Given values are once, few, many or a class for expanded clones.

d_gene: TRBD2
j_gene: TRBJ2-5
abundance: many
v_gene: TRBV15
CDR3nt: TGTGCCACCAGCCCGGGACTAGCGGGGGGAGGGACCCAGTACTTC
CDR3aa: CATSPGLAGGGTQYF

d_gene: -
j_gene: TRBJ2-7
abundance: -
v_gene: TRBV7-2
CDR3nt: TGTGCCAGCAGCTTAGAGCGGACAGACGACGAGCAGTACTTC
CDR3aa: CASSLERTDDEQYF

d_gene: TRBD1
j_gene: TRBJ2-7
abundance: -
v_gene: TRBV11-1
CDR3nt: TGTGCCAGCAGCTCGTACGGGACAGGGGCCTACGAGCAGTACTTC
CDR3aa: CASSSYGTGAYEQYF

d_gene: TRBD2
j_gene: TRBJ2-1
abundance: -
v_gene: TRBV5-4
CDR3nt: TGTGCCAGCAGCGTTAGCGGGGGGGCGTTCAATGAGCAGTTCTTC
CDR3aa: CASSVSGGAFNEQFF

d_gene: TRBD2
j_gene: TRBJ2-2
abundance: -
v_gene: TRBV6-5
CDR3nt: TGTGCCAGCAGTTGGACTAGCTCGTACACCGGGGAGCTGTTTTTT
CDR3aa: CASSWTSSYTGELFF

d_gene: TRBD2
j_gene: TRBJ2-1
abundance: many
v_gene: TRBV10-3
CDR3nt: TGTGCCATCAGTGAGTCCGGGACTAGCGGGGACAATGAGCAGTTCTTC
CDR3aa: CAISESGTSGDNEQFF

d_gene: -
j_gene: TRBJ1-2
abundance: -
v_gene: TRBV19
CDR3nt: TGTGCCAGTAGTAGAACAGGGTCTAACTATGGCTACACCTTC
CDR3aa: CASSRTGSNYGYTF

d_gene: TRBD2
j_gene: TRBJ2-3
abundance: many
v_gene: TRBV12-3/TRBV12-4
CDR3nt: TGTGCCAGCAGTTTAGGTGGGACTAGCGGGAGTAGCACAGATACGCAGTATTTT
CDR3aa: CASSLGGTSGSSTDTQYF

d_gene: -
j_gene: TRBJ2-2
abundance: -
v_gene: TRBV7-2
CDR3nt: TGTGCCAGCAGCTTGGGACTCCCTGGGACCGGGGAGCTGTTTTTT
CDR3aa: CASSLGLPGTGELFF

d_gene: TRBD2
j_gene: TRBJ2-7
abundance: many
v_gene: TRBV7-2
CDR3nt: TGTGCCAGCAGTTCGACTAGCGGGGGGTCTCCCGAGCAGTACTTC
CDR3aa: CASSSTSGGSPEQYF

d_gene: -
j_gene: TRBJ1-2
abundance: -
v_gene: TRBV7-2
CDR3nt: TGTGCCAGCAGCTTTGACCCACTGAGGGCCAGATTGGATGGCTACACCTTC
CDR3aa: CASSFDPLRARLDGYTF

d_gene: -
j_gene: TRBJ2-5
abundance: -
v_gene: TRBV20-1
CDR3nt: TGCAGTGCTAGAGATTACCGGGGGGCCCTCCAAGAGACCCAGTACTTC
CDR3aa: CSARDYRGALQETQYF

d_gene: -
j_gene: TRBJ2-3
abundance: many
v_gene: TRBV5-4
CDR3nt: TGTGCCAGCAGCAGGGCCTCCGAAATCACAGATACGCAGTATTTT
CDR3aa: CASSRASEITDTQYF

d_gene: -
j_gene: TRBJ2-7
abundance: many
v_gene: TRBV24-1
CDR3nt: TGTGCCACCAGTGATTCTCATTACGACAGGCAGAACTACGAGCAGTACTTC
CDR3aa: CATSDSHYDRQNYEQYF

d_gene: TRBD2
j_gene: TRBJ2-1
abundance: many
v_gene: TRBV15
CDR3nt: TGTGCCACCTTCGCGGGAGGAGGGAATGAGCAGTTCTTC
CDR3aa: CATFAGGGNEQFF

d_gene: -
j_gene: TRBJ2-7
abundance: -
v_gene: TRBV7-2
CDR3nt: TGTGCCAGCAGCTTCGCTTGGAACGAGCAGTACTTC
CDR3aa: CASSFAWNEQYF

d_gene: -
j_gene: TRBJ2-2
abundance: -
v_gene: TRBV20-1
CDR3nt: TGCAGTATAGGAGGGAGGAACACCGGGGAGCTGTTTTTT
CDR3aa: CSIGGRNTGELFF

d_gene: -
j_gene: TRBJ1-1
abundance: many
v_gene: TRBV19
CDR3nt: TGTGCCAGTAGTATGGGAGACAGCCCCATGAACACTGAAGCTTTCTTT
CDR3aa: CASSMGDSPMNTEAFF

d_gene: -
j_gene: TRBJ2-7
abundance: -
v_gene: TRBV20-1
CDR3nt: TGCAGTGCTAGAGATGGAGGGGGCGTCGACGAGCAGTACTTC
CDR3aa: CSARDGGGVDEQYF

d_gene: -
j_gene: TRBJ2-7
abundance: few
v_gene: TRBV7-6
CDR3nt: TGTGCCAGCAGCTCCGAGATGGGGACCTACGAGCAGTACTTC
CDR3aa: CASSSEMGTYEQYF